Listed below are T cell receptor beta chains from one sample, sequenced in a study of PD-L1 blockade in urothelial cancer. The table came from immunoSEQ multiplex PCR; TCRdb's copy has only in-frame clones and leaves some out. The data contain tens of thousands of clones, roughly 81% of them singletons. The material was PBMCs, obtained around atezolizumab (anti-PD-L1) treatment. Receptor source: a man aged 65-85 years with urothelial cancer. Both conserved end residues are part of each CDR3. D genes are given only for firm matches. Clone size appears in some rows only: once, few, many, or a class for an expanded clone.

- | TRBJ2-7 | TRBV2 | - | TGTGCCAGCAGCGTTTGGGGCTCTTTCAACTACGAGCAGTACTTC | CASSVWGSFNYEQYF
TRBD1 | TRBJ1-1 | TRBV7-9 | - | TGTGCCAGCAGCTGGGGGACAGGGAAAAACACTGAAGCTTTCTTT | CASSWGTGKNTEAFF
TRBD2 | TRBJ2-1 | TRBV28 | - | TGTGCCAGCAGTCTCCCCCCGGGACTAGTCAGTGAGCAGTTCTTC | CASSLPPGLVSEQFF
TRBD1 | TRBJ1-4 | TRBV6-1 | - | TGTGCCAGCGTCTTGTCGGGACAGTCTAATGAAAAACTGTTTTTT | CASVLSGQSNEKLFF
- | TRBJ2-7 | TRBV6-1 | - | TGTGCCAGCAGTGAGGTCCCCATGAGGGAGCAGTACTTC | CASSEVPMREQYF
- | TRBJ1-1 | TRBV19 | - | TGTGCCAGTAGTATAGCCCCGGGACAGAACACTGAAGCTTTCTTT | CASSIAPGQNTEAFF
TRBD2 | TRBJ2-2 | TRBV7-9 | - | TGTGCCAGCAGCTTATCAGCGGGAGAGGTCGGGGAGCTGTTTTTT | CASSLSAGEVGELFF
TRBD2 | TRBJ2-6 | TRBV11-2 | - | TGTGCCAGCAGCTCTAGGGGAGGGAACGGGGCCAACGTCCTGACTTTC | CASSSRGGNGANVLTF
TRBD1 | TRBJ2-5 | TRBV11-2 | - | TGTGCCAGCAGCTTAGAGGGGGCAGGGGGCTCAGAGACCCAGTACTTC | CASSLEGAGGSETQYF
- | TRBJ2-1 | TRBV2 | once | TGTGCCAGCAGTGTGTCCAGGGACTTTCTCAATGAGCAGTTCTTC | CASSVSRDFLNEQFF
- | TRBJ2-1 | TRBV13 | - | TGTGCCAGCGGGCAACCCCAGACAGGCTACAATGAGCAGTTCTTC | CASGQPQTGYNEQFF
- | TRBJ2-7 | TRBV7-9 | - | TGTGCCAGCAGCTTAGGCAGTTCCTCCTACGAGCAGTACTTC | CASSLGSSSYEQYF
- | TRBJ2-3 | TRBV19 | - | TGTGCCAGTAGTATAGCAGGGAATACGCAGTATTTT | CASSIAGNTQYF
TRBD1 | TRBJ1-4 | TRBV28 | - | TGTGCCAGCAGGCCCGGACAGGGGGGTGAAAAACTGTTTTTT | CASRPGQGGEKLFF
- | TRBJ1-1 | TRBV30 | few | TGTGCCTGGAGCTACCCCTCGGGGGCTTTCTTT | CAWSYPSGAFF
- | TRBJ1-5 | TRBV2 | few | TGTGCCAGCCGTCTGGGAGAACAGGGATCACAGCCCCAGCATTTT | CASRLGEQGSQPQHF
- | TRBJ2-7 | TRBV19 | - | TGTGCCAGTAGCACGACGGGCGGGGTGCGTGAGCAGTACTTC | CASSTTGGVREQYF
TRBD1 | TRBJ2-1 | TRBV6-1 | once | TGTGCCAGCGGGGACAGAGACGGTGAGCAGTTCTTC | CASGDRDGEQFF
TRBD2 | TRBJ2-3 | TRBV6-1 | once | TGTGCCAGCAGTGATGAGCGGGAGTGGAGAGATACGCAGTATTTT | CASSDEREWRDTQYF
TRBD2 | TRBJ2-3 | TRBV30 | few | TGTGCCTGGAGTGGTACGCGGGAGGGCCCCGGAGATACGCAGTATTTT | CAWSGTREGPGDTQYF
TRBD1 | TRBJ2-1 | TRBV6-1 | - | TGTGCCAGCAGTGACTTAGGACAGGGGCGTAGAGATGAGCAGTTCTTC | CASSDLGQGRRDEQFF
TRBD1 | TRBJ1-2 | TRBV27 | - | TGTGCCAGCAGCCGAGACAGGGCCTATGGCTACACCTTC | CASSRDRAYGYTF
TRBD2 | TRBJ2-5 | TRBV19 | - | TGTTCATGCGGGGAGGGGGAGACCCAGTACTTC | CSCGEGETQYF